The next 15 T cell receptor beta chains were all read from a single sample in a study of T cells in Graves' hyperthyroidism and ophthalmopathy. The investigators amplified TCR beta CDR3 regions from RNA transcripts. First-round RT-PCR of the TCR CDR3 relied on the HTBI primer set. TCRdb passed the multiplex PCR reads through MiXCR, listing each CDR3 protein once. Found here are about 610,000 distinct CDR3 sequences, about 15% of them singletons; the top ten hold roughly 4.3%. The sample consisted of blood. These receptor sequences come from a woman between 40 and 55 years old with Graves' ophthalmopathy.

This clonotype was counted at least ten times. This chain joins TRBV6-5 and TRBJ2-7; 8 bases are shared with TRBD1. The V and J ends lost 4 bases and 3 bases, in that order; junction bases with no gene match: 8. The germline V gene has CDR1 MNHEY and CDR2 SVGAGI. There are 15 residues in the CDR3. In DNA, the CDR3 is TGTGCCAGCAGTTGGGGCACAGGGGGAAGCTACGAGCAGTACTTC. It is translated as CASSWGTGGSYEQYF.

This clonotype showed up many times. The chain joins TRBV24-1 to TRBJ2-2; D ambiguous. From germline, CDR1 is KGHDR and CDR2 SFDVKD. The CDR3 spans 16 residues. Trimming cost V 4 bases and J 4 bases, with 15 bases left between them. In nucleotides, the CDR3 is TGTGCCACCAGTGAGCCGCAGCCATGGGGCACCGGGGAGCTGTTTTTT. Its protein product is CATSEPQPWGTGELFF.

This clonotype was observed many times. The rearrangement joins TRBV7-3 to TRBJ2-7, with 12 bases that match TRBD2. This CDR3 has 16 amino acids. Germline CDR1 SGHTA, CDR2 FQGTGA. With V trimmed by 0 bases and J by 7 bases, 7 bases remained unmatched. DNA of the CDR3: TGTGCCAGCAGCTTAACTGGGGGCGGACTAGCGGGAGAGCAGTACTTC. Protein: CASSLTGGGLAGEQYF.

There are many counts of this clonotype. V and J are TRBV12-3 or TRBV12-4 and TRBJ1-5; 7 positions agree with TRBD1. CDR3 length: 15 amino acids. V shed 4 bases, J shed 3 bases, and the junction held 6 bases outside the gene matches. In DNA, the CDR3 is TGTGCCAGCAGTTCAGGGGGGAGCCTCAATCAGCCCCAGCATTTT. As protein: CASSSGGSLNQPQHF.

The chain has TRBV28 and TRBJ2-7; possibly TRBD1 for D (6 bases). This CDR3 is 14 amino acids long. Between the trimmed V and J ends, which lost 6 bases and 0 bases, there was a span of 12 bases. From germline, CDR1 is MDHEN and CDR2 SYDVKM. CDR3 protein: CASRSTGISYEQYF. CDR3 DNA: TGTGCCAGCAGATCAACAGGGATCTCCTACGAGCAGTACTTC. The entire variable domain, with the rest obtained from reference TRBV28 and TRBJ2-7, is as follows: DVKVTQSSRYLVKRTGEKVFLECVQDMDHENMFWYRQDPGLGLRLIYFSYDVKMKEKGDIPEGYSVSREKKERFSLILESASTNQTSMYLCASRSTGISYEQYFGPGTRLTVT.

This clonotype appeared many times. This sequence joins TRBV6-2 or TRBV6-3 and TRBJ2-2; D gene uncertain. Trimming shortened V by 6 bases and J by 4 bases, and 6 bases separated the two germline ends. The CDR3 length is 12 residues. CDR1 and CDR2 from the germline V gene are MNHEY and SVGEGT. The CDR3: CASSRVTGELFF. CDR3 bases: TGTGCCAGCAGCAGAGTCACCGGGGAGCTGTTTTTT.

The rearrangement uses TRBV12-3 or TRBV12-4 and TRBJ2-4; 9 positions agree with TRBD2. CDR3 length equals 16 residues. V was clipped by 2 bases and J by 5 bases; unmatched bases: 7. CDR3 sequence (DNA): TGTGCCAGCAGTTTAATAGCGGGAGTATCCCAAAACATTCAGTACTTC. It yields the protein CASSLIAGVSQNIQYF.

This clonotype was detected ten times or more. The rearrangement uses TRBV28 and TRBJ2-7; D may correspond to TRBD1 or TRBD2 (5 bases each). From germline, CDR1 is MDHEN and CDR2 SYDVKM. Between the trimmed V and J ends, which lost 7 bases and 3 bases, there was a span of 13 bases. The CDR3 sequence is 13 residues long. CDR3 sequence reads: CASMGPTRYEQYF. The CDR3 DNA follows: TGTGCCAGCATGGGACCTACACGCTACGAGCAGTACTTC.

This clonotype was observed at least ten times. V gene TRBV6-1 combines with J gene TRBJ2-7; maybe TRBD2 (5 bases). Germline assignment: CDR1 MNHNS and CDR2 SASEGT. V was cut by 7 bases and J by 3 bases, with 19 bases left in between. The CDR3 has 15 amino acids. The CDR3, as DNA: TGTGCCAGCACACCGTCGAGGGATGGTGACTACGAGCAGTACTTC. Translating it yields CASTPSRDGDYEQYF.

This clonotype was counted many times. CDR3 nucleotide sequence: TGTGCCAGCAGCGTAGTAATCGGATCCGAGCAGTACTTC. Protein product: CASSVVIGSEQYF. The chain joins TRBV9 to TRBJ2-7; D is undetermined. The CDR3 contains 13 residues. Germline V CDR1 and CDR2: SGDLS, YYNGEE. Trimming stripped 0 bases from V and 6 bases from J, with 10 bases between.

This clonotype was seen at least ten times. The chain couples TRBV5-1 to TRBJ2-7, with 7 bases identical to TRBD2. Germline V CDR1 and CDR2: SGHRS, YFSETQ. The CDR3 has 17 amino acids. V lost 7 bases, J lost 0 bases, and 16 bases stayed unmatched. CDR3 DNA: TGCGCCAGCCAACCCTCCAGCGGGATGGTGTTCTCCTACGAGCAGTACTTC. Amino acid sequence: CASQPSSGMVFSYEQYF.

This clonotype was counted many times. The chain uses TRBV30 and TRBJ1-2; tentatively, D is TRBD1 (6 bases). This CDR3 spans 13 amino acids. Germline loops: CDR1 GTSNPN, CDR2 SVGIG (reference sequence). The V gene lost 0 bases and the J gene lost 8 bases, with 13 bases spanning the gap. In DNA, the CDR3 is TGTGCCTGGAGTGTTCAGGGGTCCCTCGGCTACACCTTC. Translation: CAWSVQGSLGYTF.

This clonotype was seen repeatedly, ten times or more. The CDR3 sequence is CSALAGREETQYF. The CDR3 coding sequence is TGCAGTGCTTTGGCGGGGAGGGAAGAGACCCAGTACTTC. The chain links TRBV20-1 to TRBJ2-5; 7 positions match TRBD2. Germline V CDR1 and CDR2: DFQATT, SNEGSKA (reference sequence). The trim removed 5 bases at V and 3 bases at J, leaving 6 bases unmatched. There are 13 residues in the CDR3.

This clonotype was observed many times. V and J are TRBV27 and TRBJ2-7, with D possibly matching TRBD1 (5 bases). The CDR3 runs to 14 residues. V was shortened by 5 bases and J by 2 bases, with 13 bases between the two germline ends. From germline, CDR1 is MNHEY and CDR2 SMNVEV (reference sequence). The CDR3 DNA reads TGTGCCAGCAGTCGCCTAGACAGCCCCTACGAGCAGTACTTC. Protein: CASSRLDSPYEQYF.

V is TRBV6-1 and J is TRBJ2-7; maybe TRBD2 (5 bases). The CDR3 is made up of 14 amino acids. Trimming cost V 3 bases and J 5 bases, with 14 bases left between them. Germline V CDR1 and CDR2: MNHNS, SASEGT. The CDR3 loop reads CASSEETRYHEQYF. CDR3 DNA sequence: TGTGCCAGCAGTGAGGAAACTAGGTACCACGAGCAGTACTTC.